This T cell receptor (beta chain) was documented in a study of radiotherapy plus CTLA-4 blockade in lung cancer. Looking at the study overall: In 18% of patients, objective responses were seen; about 30% had disease control. Study conclusions and caveats: Clones derived from tumor TCRs expanded in blood after radiotherapy plus ipilimumab.

The study gave focal radiation plus ipilimumab CTLA-4 blockade to patients with chemo-refractory metastatic non-small-cell lung cancer. The method was immunoSEQ multiplex PCR; TCRdb's version includes in-frame clones alone and lacks a portion of them. Among over 80,000 clones listed, roughly 85% were seen once. Concerning this clone itself: Antigen: not known.

The V and J ends lost 5 bases and 8 bases, in that order; junction bases with no gene match: 9. Looked up from germline, CDR1 is SGHAT and CDR2 is FQNNGV. The CDR3 is made up of 14 amino acids. The genes are TRBV11-2 and TRBJ1-2, with 9 bases aligning to TRBD1. The sequencing here drew on peripheral blood, taken from a patient treated with radiotherapy plus ipilimumab. This receptor was identified in a human donor with non-small cell lung cancer who had stable disease on radiotherapy plus ipilimumab. The CDR3 protein is CASSPDRGEVGYTF. As DNA, the CDR3 is TGTGCCAGCAGCCCGGACAGGGGAGAGGTGGGCTACACCTTC.